Listed below are T cell receptor beta chains from one sample, sequenced in a study of graft-versus-host responses after intestinal transplantation. The table came from immunoSEQ multiplex PCR; TCRdb's copy has only in-frame clones and leaves some out. In the table there are more than 50,000 clones, under 95% of which are singletons. The sample here was PBMCs, taken about 120 days after intestinal transplantation. The receptor source for this set is a human patient who received an intestinal transplant, so some T cells may come from the graft donor. Each CDR3 is given with its conserved first and last residue. A D gene is named only where the DNA matches it firmly. Rows give clone size only sometimes, using once, few, many, or a class for an expanded clone.

V: TRBV7-8; size: NA; J: TRBJ2-7; D: TRBD1; DNA: TGTGCCAGCAGCAAGTCCCGGGACAGGTACGAGCAGTACTTC; CDR3: CASSKSRDRYEQYF
V: TRBV5-1; size: NA; J: TRBJ2-2; D: NA; DNA: TGCGCCAGCAGCTTGGAACAGCACACAAACACCGGGGAGCTGTTTTTT; CDR3: CASSLEQHTNTGELFF
V: TRBV5-1; size: NA; J: TRBJ1-5; D: NA; DNA: TGCGCCAGCAGTTTAGGATTTGATGAGCAGCCCCAGCATTTT; CDR3: CASSLGFDEQPQHF
V: TRBV7-9; size: NA; J: TRBJ2-7; D: TRBD2; DNA: TGTGCCAGCAGCTCGCCGACTAGCGGGAGCTCCTACGAGCAGTACTTC; CDR3: CASSSPTSGSSYEQYF
V: TRBV13; size: NA; J: TRBJ2-5; D: TRBD2; DNA: TGTGCCAGCAGCTCAGGTCTCCTAGCGGGAGGGCCCTACCAAGAGACCCAGTACTTC; CDR3: CASSSGLLAGGPYQETQYF
V: TRBV5-6; size: NA; J: TRBJ2-5; D: TRBD2; DNA: TGTGCCAGCAGACCGGGGACTAACCGAGAGACCCAGTACTTC; CDR3: CASRPGTNRETQYF
V: TRBV9; size: NA; J: TRBJ2-5; D: NA; DNA: TGTGCCAGCAGCCCCAGGGGTTACCAAGAGACCCAGTACTTC; CDR3: CASSPRGYQETQYF
V: TRBV28; size: NA; J: TRBJ2-3; D: TRBD2; DNA: TGTGCCAGCAGTTGGGAGACTAGCGGGAGTCGGGCAGATACGCAGTATTTT; CDR3: CASSWETSGSRADTQYF
V: TRBV27; size: NA; J: TRBJ2-2; D: NA; DNA: TGTGCCAGCAGTTTTTGGGGCGGGGAGCTGTTTTTT; CDR3: CASSFWGGELFF
V: TRBV7-9; size: NA; J: TRBJ2-1; D: TRBD2; DNA: TGTGCCAGCAGCTTGCGGGGGAATGAGCAGTTCTTC; CDR3: CASSLRGNEQFF
V: TRBV11-2; size: NA; J: TRBJ2-7; D: NA; DNA: TGTGCCAGCAGCTTAGATGGGGGGGCGGCCGAGCAGTACTTC; CDR3: CASSLDGGAAEQYF
V: TRBV28; size: NA; J: TRBJ1-3; D: TRBD1; DNA: TGTGCCAGCAGTTTGACAGGGCGTGGAAACACCATATATTTT; CDR3: CASSLTGRGNTIYF
V: TRBV2; size: NA; J: TRBJ1-5; D: TRBD1; DNA: TGTGCCAGCAGCAGGGACAGGGGGCGAGGAAATCAGCCCCAGCATTTT; CDR3: CASSRDRGRGNQPQHF
V: TRBV19; size: NA; J: TRBJ2-5; D: TRBD1; DNA: TGTGCCAGTAGTATAACAGGGGGCGGAGAGACCCAGTACTTC; CDR3: CASSITGGGETQYF
V: TRBV7-6; size: NA; J: TRBJ2-7; D: TRBD2; DNA: TGTGCCAGCAGCCCGCCTAGCGGGTCCCTCTACGAGCAGTACTTC; CDR3: CASSPPSGSLYEQYF
V: TRBV6-5; size: NA; J: TRBJ2-7; D: NA; DNA: TGTGCCAGCAGCTCCCATGGGGAGTCCTACGAGCAGTACTTC; CDR3: CASSSHGESYEQYF
V: TRBV20-1; size: NA; J: TRBJ1-2; D: NA; DNA: TGCAGTGCCGGATCAGGGGAGGGCTACACCTTC; CDR3: CSAGSGEGYTF
V: TRBV6-5; size: NA; J: TRBJ2-7; D: NA; DNA: TGTGCCAGCAGTACCCTGGGCGGTTCCTACGAGCAGTACTTC; CDR3: CASSTLGGSYEQYF
V: TRBV7-6; size: NA; J: TRBJ2-7; D: TRBD2; DNA: TGTGCCAGCAGCCCGCAGCGGGGGACACCCTACGAGCAGTACTTC; CDR3: CASSPQRGTPYEQYF
V: TRBV21-1; size: NA; J: TRBJ2-7; D: NA; DNA: TGTGCCAGCATATCGGGGACAGGGAGCTACGAGCAGTACTTC; CDR3: CASISGTGSYEQYF
V: TRBV5-6; size: NA; J: TRBJ2-7; D: TRBD1; DNA: TGTGCCAGCAGCTTGGGACAGGGGGACGAGCAGTACTTC; CDR3: CASSLGQGDEQYF
V: TRBV19; size: NA; J: TRBJ1-1; D: TRBD1; DNA: TGTGCCAGTAGTATAGGGACAGGAGCCTTTGAAGCTTTCTTT; CDR3: CASSIGTGAFEAFF
V: TRBV27; size: NA; J: TRBJ2-3; D: TRBD2; DNA: TGTGCCAGCAGTCGGGGACTAGCGGGAGTAGGTACAGATACGCAGTATTTT; CDR3: CASSRGLAGVGTDTQYF
V: TRBV18; size: NA; J: TRBJ1-2; D: TRBD1; DNA: TGTGCCAGCTCACCAAATTGGCAGGGGGATGGCTACACCTTC; CDR3: CASSPNWQGDGYTF
V: TRBV5-1; size: NA; J: TRBJ2-7; D: NA; DNA: TGCGCCAGCAAAAGGCAGAACTCCTACGAGCAGTACTTC; CDR3: CASKRQNSYEQYF
V: TRBV28; size: once; J: TRBJ2-3; D: NA; DNA: TGTGCCAGCAGTTCTCCTCCACGCACGACGGCAGGCCGGGATACGCAGTATTTT; CDR3: CASSSPPRTTAGRDTQYF
V: TRBV5-1; size: NA; J: TRBJ2-1; D: NA; DNA: TGCGCCAGCAGCTTGCAGGGATTTGGATACAATGAGCAGTTCTTC; CDR3: CASSLQGFGYNEQFF
V: TRBV19; size: NA; J: TRBJ1-1; D: NA; DNA: TGTGCCAGTAGTATTGGCCAGGCCGGAGAAGCTTTCTTT; CDR3: CASSIGQAGEAFF
V: TRBV7-7; size: NA; J: TRBJ2-6; D: NA; DNA: TGTGCCAGCAGCAATAACGGTAAGTGCCAAAGTCGGGCCAACGTCCTGACTTTC; CDR3: CASSNNGKCQSRANVLTF
V: TRBV5-6; size: once; J: TRBJ2-3; D: TRBD2; DNA: TGTGCCAGCAGCCTGGATCTAGCGGGAGACACAGATACGCAGTATTTT; CDR3: CASSLDLAGDTDTQYF
V: TRBV4-2; size: NA; J: TRBJ1-5; D: TRBD1; DNA: TGTGCCAGCAGTCAGACAGGGTATAGCAATCAGCCCCAGCATTTT; CDR3: CASSQTGYSNQPQHF
V: TRBV13; size: NA; J: TRBJ2-3; D: TRBD1; DNA: TGTGCCAGCAGCCACAGGGGTCCCTTCACAGATACGCAGTATTTT; CDR3: CASSHRGPFTDTQYF
V: TRBV7-2; size: once; J: TRBJ2-7; D: TRBD2; DNA: TGTGCCAGCAGCCCACTAGCGGGGGGCGAGCAGTACTTC; CDR3: CASSPLAGGEQYF
V: TRBV15; size: NA; J: TRBJ2-4; D: NA; DNA: TGTGCCACCAGCAGAGAGAGCAGCTTTCAGTACTTC; CDR3: CATSRESSFQYF
V: TRBV7-6; size: NA; J: TRBJ2-1; D: NA; DNA: TGTGCCAGCAGCTTATGGGCGGTAGATGAGCAGTTCTTC; CDR3: CASSLWAVDEQFF
V: TRBV10-3; size: NA; J: TRBJ2-3; D: NA; DNA: TGTGCCATCGGGGGCGGCGCTAGCACAGATACGCAGTATTTT; CDR3: CAIGGGASTDTQYF
V: TRBV30; size: once; J: TRBJ2-1; D: NA; DNA: TGTGCCTGGAGTGGGGATCGCGATGGGCAGTTCTTC; CDR3: CAWSGDRDGQFF
V: TRBV7-3; size: NA; J: TRBJ2-2; D: TRBD2; DNA: TGTGCCAGCAGCACGGGGGCTAGCGGGAGAATAAGCACCGGGGAGCTGTTTTTT; CDR3: CASSTGASGRISTGELFF
V: TRBV19; size: NA; J: TRBJ2-7; D: NA; DNA: TGTGCCAGTAGTCAAACCCCAGGAGTAGGCGAGCAGTACTTC; CDR3: CASSQTPGVGEQYF
V: TRBV7-9; size: NA; J: TRBJ2-3; D: TRBD2; DNA: TGTGCCAGCAGCTTATCCAATAGCGGGGGGGTCACAGATACGCAGTATTTT; CDR3: CASSLSNSGGVTDTQYF
V: TRBV9; size: NA; J: TRBJ2-3; D: TRBD1; DNA: TGTGCCAGCAGCGTAGAGGGACGGGGACAGCTAGACACAGATACGCAGTATTTT; CDR3: CASSVEGRGQLDTDTQYF
V: TRBV18; size: NA; J: TRBJ2-2; D: NA; DNA: TGTGCCAGCTCACGGGGTGTCGCGAACACCGGGGAGCTGTTTTTT; CDR3: CASSRGVANTGELFF
V: TRBV4-1; size: NA; J: TRBJ1-2; D: TRBD1; DNA: TGCGCCAGCAGCCAAGGACGGAACAGGGGGTTGGGCTATGGCTACACCTTC; CDR3: CASSQGRNRGLGYGYTF